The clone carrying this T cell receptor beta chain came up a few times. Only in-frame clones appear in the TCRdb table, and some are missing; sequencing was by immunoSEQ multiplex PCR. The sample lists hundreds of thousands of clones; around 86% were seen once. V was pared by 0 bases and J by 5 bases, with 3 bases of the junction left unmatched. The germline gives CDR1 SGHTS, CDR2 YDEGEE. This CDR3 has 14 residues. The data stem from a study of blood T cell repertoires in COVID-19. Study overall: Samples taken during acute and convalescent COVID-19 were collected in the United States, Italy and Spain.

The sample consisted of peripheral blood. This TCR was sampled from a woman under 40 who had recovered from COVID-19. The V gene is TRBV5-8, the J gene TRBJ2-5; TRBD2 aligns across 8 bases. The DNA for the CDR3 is TGTGCCAGCAGCTTGGCGGGGGGGGCCGAGACCCAGTACTTC. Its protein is CASSLAGGAETQYF.